What follows are 5 T cell receptor beta chains derived from one specimen sequenced in a study of OX40 agonist ivuxolimab in advanced cancers. Sequenced by immunoSEQ multiplex PCR; TCRdb stores in-frame clones only, minus some. Of some 58,000 clones in the sample, 65% to 85% were seen once. The sequences come from CD4+ or CD8+ T cells sorted from blood, collected in a trial of the OX40 agonist ivuxolimab. These TCRs come from an adult with an advanced solid tumor such as melanoma, head and neck, liver or kidney cancer.

This chain links TRBV7-8 with TRBJ2-5; 7 bases are a match to TRBD2. The CDR3 has 17 residues. Trimming took 2 bases from V and 0 from J; bases not matched to a gene: 9. The germline CDR1 and CDR2 sequences are SGHVS and FQNEAQ. The CDR3, as DNA: TGTGCCAGCAGCTTAAAAGTTGGGCGGGAGCACCAAGAGACCCAGTACTTC. This gives the protein CASSLKVGREHQETQYF.

V gene TRBV19 combines with J gene TRBJ2-7; D tentatively fits TRBD1 or TRBD2 (5 bases each). The CDR3 extends over 15 amino acids. Trimming took 3 bases from V and 2 from J, leaving 14 bases between them. Germline CDR1 reads LNHDA; CDR2 reads SQIVND (reference sequence). The chain's CDR3 is CASSMDGTYTYEQYF. In DNA, the CDR3 is TGTGCCAGTAGTATGGACGGGACCTACACCTACGAGCAGTACTTC.

V and J are TRBV5-6 and TRBJ2-3; the match to TRBD2 covers 12 bases. Germline values: CDR1 SGHDT, CDR2 YYEEEE. V was pared by 3 bases and J by 5 bases, with 1 base of the junction left unmatched. CDR3 length: 14 residues. DNA for the CDR3: TGTGCCAGCAGCTCGGGACTAGCGGGAGATACGCAGTATTTT. Its protein is CASSSGLAGDTQYF.

The CDR3 DNA sequence: TGCGCCAGCAGCTTGGCCCGGGGCGGAGGGTTCCAAGAGACCCAGTACTTC. Its protein is CASSLARGGGFQETQYF. The chain is built from TRBV5-1 and TRBJ2-5; D may be TRBD2 (6 bases). Germline V gene lookup returns CDR1 SGHRS and CDR2 YFSETQ. This CDR3 has 17 amino acids. The V gene lost 0 bases and the J gene lost 1 base, with 16 bases spanning the gap.

The chain couples TRBV5-6 to TRBJ2-6, with D possibly matching TRBD1 (6 bases). There are 15 residues in the CDR3. Germline CDR1 and CDR2: SGHDT and YYEEEE. Trimming took 2 bases from V and 0 from J, leaving 6 bases between them. The CDR3 sequence: CASSLQGSGANVLTF. The CDR3 region has the DNA TGTGCCAGCAGCTTACAGGGCTCTGGGGCCAACGTCCTGACTTTC.